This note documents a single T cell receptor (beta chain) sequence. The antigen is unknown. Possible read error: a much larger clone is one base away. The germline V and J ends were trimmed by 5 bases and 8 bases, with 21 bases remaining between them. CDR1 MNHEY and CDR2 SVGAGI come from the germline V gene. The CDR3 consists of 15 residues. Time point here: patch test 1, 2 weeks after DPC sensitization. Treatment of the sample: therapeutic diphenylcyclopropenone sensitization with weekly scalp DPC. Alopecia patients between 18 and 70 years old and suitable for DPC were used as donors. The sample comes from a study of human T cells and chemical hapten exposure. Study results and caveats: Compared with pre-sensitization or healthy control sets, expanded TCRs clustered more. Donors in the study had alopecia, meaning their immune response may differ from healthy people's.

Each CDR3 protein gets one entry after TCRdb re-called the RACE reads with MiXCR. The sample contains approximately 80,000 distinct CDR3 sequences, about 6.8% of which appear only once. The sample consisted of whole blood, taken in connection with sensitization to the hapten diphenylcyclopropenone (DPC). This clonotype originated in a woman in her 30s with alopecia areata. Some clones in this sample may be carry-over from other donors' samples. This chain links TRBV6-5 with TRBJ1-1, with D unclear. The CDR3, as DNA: TGTGCCAGCAGTCCTACCCTGGTTGGCCTGGCCGAAGCTTTCTTT. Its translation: CASSPTLVGLAEAFF.